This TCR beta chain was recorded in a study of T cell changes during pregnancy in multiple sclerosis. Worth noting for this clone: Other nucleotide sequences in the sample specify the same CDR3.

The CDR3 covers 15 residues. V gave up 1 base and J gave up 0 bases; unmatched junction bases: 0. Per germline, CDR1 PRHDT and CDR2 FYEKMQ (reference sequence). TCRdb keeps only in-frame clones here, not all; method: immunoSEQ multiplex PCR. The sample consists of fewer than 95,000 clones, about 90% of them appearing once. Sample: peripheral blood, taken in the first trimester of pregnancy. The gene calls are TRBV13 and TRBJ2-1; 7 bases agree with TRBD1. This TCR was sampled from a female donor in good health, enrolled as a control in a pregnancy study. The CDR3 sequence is CASSLAGGSYNEQFF. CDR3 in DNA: TGTGCCAGCAGCTTAGCAGGGGGCTCCTACAATGAGCAGTTCTTC. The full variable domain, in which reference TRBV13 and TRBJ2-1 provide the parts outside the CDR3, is AAGVIQSPRHLIKEKRETATLKCYPIPRHDTVYWYQQGPGQDPQFLISFYEKMQSDKGSIPDRFSAQQFSDYHSELNMSSLELGDSALYFCASSLAGGSYNEQFFGPGTRLTVL.